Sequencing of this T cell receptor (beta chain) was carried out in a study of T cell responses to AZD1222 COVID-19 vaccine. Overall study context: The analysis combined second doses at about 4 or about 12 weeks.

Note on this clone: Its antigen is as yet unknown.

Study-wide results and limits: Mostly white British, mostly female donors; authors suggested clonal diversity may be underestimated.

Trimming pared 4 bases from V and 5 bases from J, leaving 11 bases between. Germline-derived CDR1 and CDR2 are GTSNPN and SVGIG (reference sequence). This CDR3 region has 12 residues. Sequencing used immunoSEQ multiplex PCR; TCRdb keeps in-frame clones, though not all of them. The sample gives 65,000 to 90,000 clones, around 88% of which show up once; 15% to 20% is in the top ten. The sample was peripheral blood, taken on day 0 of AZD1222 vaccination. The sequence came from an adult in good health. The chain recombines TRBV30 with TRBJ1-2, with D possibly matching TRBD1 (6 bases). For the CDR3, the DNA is TGTGCCTGGACTACAGGGACTTATGGCTACACCTTC. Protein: CAWTTGTYGYTF.